The clone carrying this T cell receptor beta chain came up many times. The antigen remains unidentified. This sample stems from a study of blood T cells in healthy people across ages. Points from the study as a whole: For the donors, CMV status was unknown and possibly confounded expanded clonotype changes.

Trimming took off 1 base at V and 9 bases at J, with 14 bases between the two ends. Germline V gene data show CDR1 as SGHRS and CDR2 as YFSETQ. This CDR3 is 14 amino acids long. Donation came from healthy Caucasian individuals in Russia who were aged 6 to 90. For the second PCR, which ran for 7 to 11 cycles, a sample-barcoded 5' primer and a J-beta primer mix were used. With 12 random nucleotides, a template-switch adaptor tagged each individual cDNA molecule. TCRdb called the 5' RACE reads again in MiXCR, with one record for every CDR3 protein. The table shows hundreds of thousands of distinct CDR3 sequences, with around 31% occurring only once.

Material: blood. The chain has TRBV5-1 and TRBJ2-1, with D maybe TRBD1 (6 bases). This TCR was sampled from a woman older than 75 in good health. The CDR3, as DNA: TGCGCCAGCAGCTTGTTGGGGGCGGGCGGTGAGCAGTTCTTC. Translation: CASSLLGAGGEQFF.